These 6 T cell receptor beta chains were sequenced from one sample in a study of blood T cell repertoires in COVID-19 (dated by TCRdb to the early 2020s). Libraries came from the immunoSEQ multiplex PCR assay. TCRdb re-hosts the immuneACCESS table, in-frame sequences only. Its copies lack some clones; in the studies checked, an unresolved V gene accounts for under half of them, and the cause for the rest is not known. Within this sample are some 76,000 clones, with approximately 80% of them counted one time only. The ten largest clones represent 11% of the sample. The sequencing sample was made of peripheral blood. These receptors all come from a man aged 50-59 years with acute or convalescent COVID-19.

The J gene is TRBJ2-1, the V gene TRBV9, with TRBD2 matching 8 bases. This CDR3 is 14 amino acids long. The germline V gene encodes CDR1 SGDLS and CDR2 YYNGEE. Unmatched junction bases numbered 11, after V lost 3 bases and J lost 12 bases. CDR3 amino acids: CASSGRTSGGRQFF. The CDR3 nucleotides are TGTGCCAGCAGCGGGAGAACTAGCGGAGGCAGGCAGTTCTTC.

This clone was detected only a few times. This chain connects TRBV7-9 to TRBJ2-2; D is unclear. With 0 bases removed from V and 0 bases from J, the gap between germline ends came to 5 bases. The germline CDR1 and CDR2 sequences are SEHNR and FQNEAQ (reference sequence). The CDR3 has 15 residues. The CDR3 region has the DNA TGTGCCAGCAGCTTAGCGTCGGCGAACACCGGGGAGCTGTTTTTT. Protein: CASSLASANTGELFF.

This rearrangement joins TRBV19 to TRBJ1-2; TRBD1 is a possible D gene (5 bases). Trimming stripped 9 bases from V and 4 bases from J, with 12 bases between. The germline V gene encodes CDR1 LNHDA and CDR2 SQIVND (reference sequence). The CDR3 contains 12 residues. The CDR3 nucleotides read TGTGCCAGCTTGGGCGGGACCTATGGCTACACCTTC. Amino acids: CASLGGTYGYTF.

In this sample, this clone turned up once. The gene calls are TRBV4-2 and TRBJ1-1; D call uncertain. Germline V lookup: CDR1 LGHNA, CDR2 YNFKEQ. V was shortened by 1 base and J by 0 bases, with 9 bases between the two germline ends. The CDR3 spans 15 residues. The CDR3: CASSQVVTVNTEAFF. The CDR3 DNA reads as TGTGCCAGCAGCCAAGTAGTCACAGTGAACACTGAAGCTTTCTTT.

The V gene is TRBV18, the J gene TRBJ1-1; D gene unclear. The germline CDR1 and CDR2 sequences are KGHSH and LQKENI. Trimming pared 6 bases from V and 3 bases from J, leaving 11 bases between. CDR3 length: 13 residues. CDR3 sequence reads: CASSRVRDTEAFF. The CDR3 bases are TGTGCCAGCTCGCGCGTGAGGGACACTGAAGCTTTCTTT.

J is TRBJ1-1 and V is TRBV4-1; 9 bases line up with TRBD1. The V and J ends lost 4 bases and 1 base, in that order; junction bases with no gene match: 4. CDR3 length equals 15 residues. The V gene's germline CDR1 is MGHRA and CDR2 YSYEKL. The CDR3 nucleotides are TGCGCCAGCAGCCGCGGACAGGGGCCGAACACTGAAGCTTTCTTT. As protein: CASSRGQGPNTEAFF.